The subject of this entry is one T cell receptor (beta chain). This clonotype is characterized as medium-sized (0.01 to 0.1%). Its recognized antigen is unknown. The input lacks base qualities; no much larger clone sits a single base away. Approximately 500 ng RNA was reverse transcribed with SuperScript III using primers against the alpha and beta constant regions. Separate alpha and beta chain libraries were made by chain-specific third strand synthesis with multiplexing indices. The protocol used a single primer pair to amplify all rearrangements within a chain, which avoided primer bias, and attached molecular barcodes to each cDNA molecule. T4 RNA Ligase 1 joined purified cDNA to a 5' RACE adapter that carried a random hexamer and the SP2 sequencing primer site. Second strand synthesis was primed from the SP2 site with Phusion polymerase, using slow temperature ramps to favor optimal annealing. Two random hexamer sequences, both added before amplification and joined together, made up the 12-nucleotide barcode of each molecule. P5 and P7 adapter elements plus a second index were added in a short first PCR, which was followed by a 23-cycle amplification PCR with P5s and P7 primers. In total the libraries went through around 26 PCR cycles, after which the libraries were quantified on a Qubit, sized on a Bioanalyzer, and diluted to 4 to 5 nM. The normalized libraries were sequenced on an Illumina MiSeq using 2 x 250 paired-end kits. Into around 9.4 ul Tris-Cl, the reverse transcription reactions were eluted following cleanup on MinElute columns. The adapter ligations were run for 23 hours at 16 degrees C, and AMPure XP beads at a 1:1 ratio were afterwards used to clean them. For the original study's pipeline: Demultiplexed FASTQ files were processed with a modified Decombinator by which V, J, insert and barcode information was output. Any sequence that shared a barcode yet differed from the dominant sequence was discarded as an error, and the number of original cDNA molecules was estimated by counting barcodes clustered at Levenshtein distance 3. For downstream analyses, the R packages ineq, vegan, igraph and RCytoscape were used, along with IMGT nomenclature and CDR3 definitions. V gene usage was computed over distinct sequences, each TCR counted once to avoid skew from clonal expansion. Whenever two unique CDR3 amino acid sequences within a donor differed by a single Levenshtein edit, similarity networks linked them. In the repertoires, a search was made for a compiled set of published HIV-specific CDR3s (about 97 alpha, approximately 770 beta) and CMV-specific CDR3s (under 14 alpha, around 230 beta). Random subsampling to size-matched repertoires showed patients' decreased diversity was not caused by their lower sequence numbers. The public sequencing data were trimmed at Q25 with fastp and processed into clonotypes with MiXCR by TCRdb, which kept only in-frame beta chains. CDR3 protein sequences are deduplicated, and each keeps its most common genes and DNA. TCRdb, rather than the study authors, made the V and J calls. The sample has more than 4,000 distinct CDR3 sequences on record, less than 15% of them singletons. Clones ranked in the top ten supply 14% of the sample.

Whole blood was used without cell fractionation, so the repertoire reflected all unsorted peripheral T cells. For RNA extraction, a roughly 2.7 ml sample of peripheral blood was drawn into Tempus tubes. HIV-infected adults not yet given antiretroviral therapy and scheduled to start treatment were recruited, and the first sixteen eligible patients underwent processing. Patients with febrile or AIDS-related illness, tumors, hepatitis B or C coinfection, immunomodulatory therapy, recent vaccination or treatment interruptions were excluded from enrollment. The TURBO-DNase kit was used to remove leftover genomic DNA, and GLOBINclear was used to deplete globin mRNA. Pretreatment blood was drawn from HIV-infected patients immediately prior to the initiation of antiretroviral therapy. The entry originates in a study of HIV-infected patients and healthy controls (dated by TCRdb to the mid-2010s). Regarding the study in general: CD4 counts were modestly but significantly increased in about 85% of the 16 patients after three months of therapy, but they remained below normal ranges. Viral load fell below detection in 11 of 16 patients by the second bleed and in all patients following a further year of therapy. The CD4:CD8 ratio rose slightly, whereas CD8 counts showed no consistent shift during early therapy. Whether deep TCR repertoire sequencing of small blood samples from HIV patients could capture immune perturbation and reconstitution was tested in the study. Patients exhibited no overall T-cell lymphocytopenia, and total CDR3 counts per chain were not significantly different from those of controls. Study-wide findings and limitations: A major limit on how widely the findings apply, in the view of the authors, was that only sixteen HIV-infected individuals were processed. The study cohorts differed slightly in age and sex profile, but those differences did not account for the observed differences in diversity. More CDR3s were shared between individuals among healthy controls than among HIV+ patients, as measured by Jaccard index and by the count of highly shared sequences. The study did not determine donor HLA types. Sequencing depth was restricted by the use of whole blood, which also prevented the dynamics of distinct T-cell subpopulations from being separated. In size-matched repertoire data, the apparent post-therapy recovery of the Gini index in HIV-infected patients was not replicated. Eight alpha and eight beta V genes showed significantly different mean usage between HIV-infected patients and controls. Comparisons were complicated by unequal numbers of distinct sequences between patients and controls, and rare events from HIV-infected data were overweighted by size-matching. Most CMV-associated CDR3s became more frequent during therapy, although their change was not significant, whereas HIV-associated CDR3s showed a significant decrease in frequency. The pairing of alpha and beta chains was not determined in the samples. Healthy control repertoires showed roughly threefold more distinct CDR3s and higher Shannon diversity than untreated HIV+ repertoires. MAIT cell alpha-chain CDR3s were present at high frequency in healthy controls but severely depleted in HIV+ repertoires. HIV-infected repertoires showed significantly elevated mean Gini indices relative to controls, which possibly reflects oligoclonality.

CDR1 and CDR2 (KGHSH, LQKENI) derive from the germline V gene. The CDR3 spans 14 residues, from the cysteine through the phenylalanine. Of all the DNA, just the CDR3 is kept, 42 bases in frame from base 1. At the junction V is shortened by 5 bases and J by 3 bases; bases outside the gene matches: 5. The input for sequencing was blood, taken before antiretroviral therapy. The origin of this receptor is an adult with HIV infection. The chain joins TRBV18 to TRBJ2-3; 7 of the junction bases match TRBD2. The CDR3 reads CASSAGVGTDTQYF. The DNA reads as follows: TGTGCCAGCTCAGCGGGAGTAGGAACAGATACGCAGTATTTT.